Each of the 29 T cell receptor beta chains below was sequenced from the same sample in a study of blood T cell repertoires in COVID-19. Clones were read by immunoSEQ multiplex PCR, and TCRdb kept only the in-frame ones, dropping some. The sample lists some 210,000 clones; around 90% were seen once. The specimen was peripheral blood. These receptors were obtained from a man in his sixties with COVID-19, enrolled during active disease.

The V gene is TRBV7-2, the J gene TRBJ1-1, with TRBD1 matching over 9 bases. CDR1 and CDR2 from the germline V gene are SGHTA and FQGNSA. CDR3 length: 16 amino acids. V was pared by 3 bases and J by 0 bases, with 5 bases of the junction left unmatched. As DNA, the CDR3 is TGTGCCAGCAGCTTGCAAGGGACAGGGATGAACACTGAAGCTTTCTTT. This sequence encodes CASSLQGTGMNTEAFF. The entire variable domain, with the rest obtained from reference TRBV7-2 and TRBJ1-1, is as follows: GAGVSQSPSNKVTEKGKDVELRCDPISGHTALYWYRQSLGQGLEFLIYFQGNSAPDKSGLPSDRFSAERTGGSVSTLTIQRTQQEDSAVYLCASSLQGTGMNTEAFFGQGTRLTVV.

The CDR3 DNA is TGTGCCAGCAGTTACAACCCTGAGGACAGCCGTAGTTGGTATGGCTACACCTTC. This translates into CASSYNPEDSRSWYGYTF. The chain uses TRBV6-2 or TRBV6-3 and TRBJ1-2; tentatively, D is TRBD1 (6 bases). Trimming took 2 bases from V and 5 from J, leaving 24 bases between them. The CDR3 extends over 18 amino acids. Looked up from germline, CDR1 is MNHEY and CDR2 is SVGEGT.

The chain joins TRBV5-6 to TRBJ1-3, with D maybe TRBD1 (5 bases). This CDR3 has 14 residues. Germline V gives CDR1 SGHDT, CDR2 YYEEEE. V was clipped by 3 bases and J by 1 base, with 8 bases between them. CDR3 in DNA: TGTGCCAGCAGCTGGGGGGTTTCTGGAAACACCATATATTTT. The encoded protein is CASSWGVSGNTIYF.

The gene calls are TRBV7-2 and TRBJ2-7; TRBD2 agrees at 10 bases. This CDR3 spans 16 amino acids. CDR1 SGHTA and CDR2 FQGNSA come from the germline V gene. The trim removed 5 bases at V and 5 bases at J, leaving 12 bases unmatched. The CDR3 spells CASSDRTSGLGNEQYF. The CDR3 nucleotides read TGTGCCAGCAGCGATCGGACTAGCGGCTTAGGGAACGAGCAGTACTTC.

This rearrangement joins TRBV7-3 to TRBJ2-2; the D gene is possibly TRBD2 (6 bases). The CDR3 runs 14 residues. Germline CDR1 SGHTA, CDR2 FQGTGA. DNA for the CDR3: TGTGCAGGAAGGCTAGCGAGTCCCACCGGGGAGCTGTTTTTT. Amino acids: CAGRLASPTGELFF.

This sequence joins TRBV12-5 and TRBJ2-7; maybe TRBD2 (6 bases). The length of the CDR3 is 13 residues. Germline values: CDR1 LGHNT, CDR2 FRNRAP. Trimming removed 0 bases from V and 7 bases from J, with 10 bases in between. The CDR3: CASGLVRGREQYF. The CDR3 region has the DNA TGTGCTAGTGGTTTGGTACGTGGGAGGGAGCAGTACTTC.

The chain couples TRBV5-1 to TRBJ2-7; TRBD1 aligns across 12 bases. CDR1 and CDR2 (germline): SGHRS, YFSETQ. CDR3 length: 12 amino acids. V lost 4 bases and J lost 12; bases outside the gene matches: 5. CDR3 nucleotide sequence: TGCGCCAGCAGCCCAGGGACAGGGGGCATGTACTTC. This translates into CASSPGTGGMYF.

The rearrangement uses TRBV12-3 or TRBV12-4 and TRBJ1-5; D unclear. The ends were cut back, 5 bases at V and 6 bases at J, with 8 bases in the middle. The CDR3 contains 12 residues. The CDR3: CASSGGVQPQHF. The CDR3 nucleotides read TGTGCCAGCAGTGGAGGCGTTCAGCCCCAGCATTTT.

The chain recombines TRBV25-1 with TRBJ1-6; 8 nucleotides line up with TRBD1. Trimming at V came to 6 bases and at J to 9 bases, leaving 7 bases not matched to a gene. The CDR3 length is 14 residues. The germline CDR1 and CDR2 sequences are MGHDK and SYGVNS. The CDR3 bases are TGTGCCAGCAGGACTACAGGGGGAGGTTCACCCCTCCACTTT. The encoded protein is CASRTTGGGSPLHF. Supplemented by reference TRBV25-1 and TRBJ1-6, the full variable domain reads EADIYQTPRYLVIGTGKKITLECSQTMGHDKMYWYQQDPGMELHLIHYSYGVNSTEKGDLSSESTVSRIRTEHFPLTLESARPSHTSQYLCASRTTGGGSPLHFGNGTRLTVT.

Written as DNA, the CDR3 is TGTGCCAGCAGTCGGAGGGCAGGGGGCCGACCCTATGGCTACACCTTC. Translated: CASSRRAGGRPYGYTF. V is TRBV27 and J is TRBJ1-2, with 8 nucleotides matching TRBD1. Losses at the gene ends were 5 bases for V and 4 bases for J; bases not matched to a gene: 12. CDR1 is MNHEY, CDR2 SMNVEV, per germline (reference sequence). This CDR3 contains 16 residues.

The chain uses TRBV6-5 and TRBJ2-7, with TRBD1 identical over 7 bases. The CDR3 spans 13 residues. Trimming removed 5 bases from V and 2 bases from J; junction bases left unmatched: 3. Germline V gene data show CDR1 as MNHEY and CDR2 as SVGAGI. CDR3 in DNA: TGTGCCAGCAGTAGGGGGCCGACCTACGAGCAGTACTTC. Protein product: CASSRGPTYEQYF.

With regard to this clone: Other DNA sequences in the sample encode the same CDR3. V gene TRBV5-1 combines with J gene TRBJ1-2; D gene uncertain. The V and J ends lost 0 bases and 4 bases respectively, with 4 bases between them. There are 12 residues in the CDR3. Germline V gene lookup returns CDR1 SGHRS and CDR2 YFSETQ. As DNA, the CDR3 is TGCGCCAGCAGCTTGGGGAGCTATGGCTACACCTTC. It specifies CASSLGSYGYTF.

This chain links TRBV27 with TRBJ2-1; 7 bases are a match to TRBD2. The CDR3 covers 15 residues. V lost 7 bases to trimming and J lost 4 bases; unmatched junction nucleotides: 10. In germline, CDR1 is MNHEY, CDR2 SMNVEV (reference sequence). CDR3 nucleotide sequence: TGTGCCAGCACCCTAAGGGAGGGACCTTACAATGAGCAGTTCTTC. This encodes CASTLREGPYNEQFF.

The rearrangement uses TRBV6-6 and TRBJ1-1; no firm D call. V lost 0 bases and J 4 bases, leaving 6 bases between the germline ends. The CDR3 runs 13 residues. Germline CDR1 reads MNHNY; CDR2 reads SVGAGI (reference sequence). As DNA, the CDR3 is TGTGCCAGCAGTTACTCGGAGGGCACTGAAGCTTTCTTT. It translates to CASSYSEGTEAFF.

The rearrangement uses TRBV5-1 and TRBJ2-2; D remains unclear. This CDR3 comprises 14 residues. CDR1 and CDR2 from the germline V gene are SGHRS and YFSETQ. Trimming pared 0 bases from V and 4 bases from J, leaving 7 bases between. CDR3 in amino acids: CASSLDTVTGELFF. Here the CDR3 DNA reads TGCGCCAGCAGCTTGGATACAGTCACCGGGGAGCTGTTTTTT.

This clone was observed a single time. The CDR3 reads CASSVGLSTEAFF. The CDR3 bases are TGTGCCAGCAGTGTGGGGCTGAGCACTGAAGCTTTCTTT. V gene TRBV2 combines with J gene TRBJ1-1; D is perhaps TRBD1 (5 bases). The CDR3 is made up of 13 amino acids. Germline V CDR1 and CDR2: SNHLY, FYNNEI. Between the trimmed V and J ends, which lost 4 bases and 4 bases, there was a span of 10 bases.

This clone appeared once. The V gene is TRBV11-2, the J gene TRBJ2-1; 12 bases fit TRBD2. CDR3 size: 18 residues. Germline CDR1 and CDR2: SGHAT and FQNNGV. J was trimmed by 5 bases and V by 1 base; bases with no gene match: 9. The CDR3: CASSLGTSGRISHNEQFF. The CDR3 DNA is TGTGCCAGCAGCTTAGGAACTAGCGGGAGGATTAGCCACAATGAGCAGTTCTTC.

This clone was seen once. The gene calls are TRBV16 and TRBJ2-2, with 7 bases lining up with TRBD1. V lost 2 bases and J lost 1; bases outside the gene matches: 4. The CDR3 length is 16 residues. CDR1 is KGHSY and CDR2 is FQNENV in the germline V gene. The CDR3 DNA reads TGTGCCAGCAGCCAAAGACGACAGGGGAACACCGGGGAGCTGTTTTTT. Translating gives CASSQRRQGNTGELFF.

The chain employs TRBV15 and TRBJ2-1; a possible D gene is TRBD1 (5 bases). Germline assignment: CDR1 LNHNV and CDR2 YYDKDF (reference sequence). V was clipped by 1 base and J by 7 bases, with 11 bases between them. The CDR3 extends over 14 amino acids. The chain's CDR3 is CATSRGNQGNEQFF. DNA for the CDR3: TGTGCCACCAGCAGAGGGAACCAGGGAAATGAGCAGTTCTTC.

This clone is a singleton in its sample. The chain combines TRBV7-2 with TRBJ2-5; 7 nucleotides match TRBD2. After removal of 5 bases from V and 3 bases from J, the junction contained 12 bases not matched to a gene. Germline assignment: CDR1 SGHTA and CDR2 FQGNSA. The CDR3 spans 16 residues. The DNA for the CDR3 is TGTGCCAGCAGCCCGATGAGGCGGCTAGCGGAAGAGACCCAGTACTTC. Its translation: CASSPMRRLAEETQYF.

This clone appeared a single time. The rearrangement joins TRBV19 to TRBJ1-5, with 9 positions matching TRBD1. CDR1 is LNHDA, CDR2 SQIVND, per germline (reference sequence). This CDR3 comprises 13 residues. V shed 6 bases and J 7 bases; nucleotides not matched to a gene: 4. The CDR3 is CASSGQGWQPQHF. As DNA, the CDR3 is TGTGCCAGTAGCGGACAGGGGTGGCAGCCCCAGCATTTT.

This clone was detected only a few times. The CDR3 DNA reads as TGTGCCAGTAGTATAAAGGGAGGTAACTATGGCTACACCTTC. It encodes CASSIKGGNYGYTF. This chain joins TRBV19 and TRBJ1-2; no clear D gene. This CDR3 region has 14 residues. Germline V gene lookup returns CDR1 LNHDA and CDR2 SQIVND (reference sequence). The germline V and J ends were trimmed by 2 bases and 1 base, with 8 bases remaining between them.

This rearrangement joins TRBV7-8 to TRBJ2-2; possible D gene TRBD2, 6 bases. The V end lost 5 bases, the J end lost 6 bases, and 16 bases lay between the germline ends. Germline CDR1 SGHVS, CDR2 FQNEAQ. CDR3 length: 15 residues. The CDR3 nucleotides are TGTGCCAGCAGCCTGCCCGGGACTGTGGCCGGGGAGCTGTTTTTT. Translating it yields CASSLPGTVAGELFF.

This chain's CDR3 is CASSLPLFGQGAYEQYF. CDR3 nucleotides: TGTGCCAGCAGTTTACCACTCTTTGGACAGGGGGCCTACGAGCAGTACTTC. The chain has TRBV28 and TRBJ2-7; 10 bases fit TRBD1. J lost 2 bases, V lost 2 bases, and 9 bases had no gene match. Germline values: CDR1 MDHEN, CDR2 SYDVKM. There are 17 residues in the CDR3.

The chain links TRBV5-5 to TRBJ2-7, with TRBD2 matching 14 bases. The CDR3 consists of 15 residues. V dropped 3 bases and J dropped 2; count of bases not matched to a gene: 1. CDR1 SGHKS and CDR2 YYEKEE come from the germline V gene (reference sequence). As DNA, the CDR3 is TGTGCCAGCAGCTGGGGACTAGCGGGGGCCTACGAGCAGTACTTC. Protein: CASSWGLAGAYEQYF.

The V call is TRBV3-1 (or the pseudogene TRBV3-2), the J call TRBJ2-1; TRBD1 might be the D (5 bases). Germline-derived CDR1 and CDR2 are LGHDT and YNNKEL (reference sequence). The CDR3 contains 11 residues. The V gene lost 5 bases and the J gene lost 8 bases, with 7 bases spanning the gap. The CDR3 is CASSWGHEQFF. The DNA for the CDR3 is TGTGCCAGCAGCTGGGGCCATGAGCAGTTCTTC.

CDR3 sequence: CASSPLLSENTEAFF. The CDR3, as DNA: TGTGCCAGCTCACCCCTATTATCCGAGAACACTGAAGCTTTCTTT. J is TRBJ1-1 and V is TRBV18; D gene uncertain. CDR3 length: 15 residues. Germline V lookup: CDR1 KGHSH, CDR2 LQKENI. V lost 3 bases, J lost 1 base, and 12 bases lay in between. Full variable domain (outside the CDR3, taken from reference TRBV18 and TRBJ1-1): NAGVMQNPRHLVRRRGQEARLRCSPMKGHSHVYWYRQLPEEGLKFMVYLQKENIIDESGMPKERFSAEFPKEGPSILRIQQVVRGDSAAYFCASSPLLSENTEAFFGQGTRLTVV.

The V and J genes are TRBV19 and TRBJ2-4; 7 bases map to TRBD2. The V gene's germline CDR1 is LNHDA and CDR2 SQIVND (reference sequence). CDR3 length: 15 residues. The trim removed 1 base at V and 3 bases at J, leaving 3 bases unmatched. CDR3 region: CASSIVGGHKNIQYF. In DNA form, the CDR3 reads TGTGCCAGTAGTATAGTGGGAGGGCACAAAAACATTCAGTACTTC.

J is TRBJ2-7 and V is TRBV4-2; 9 bases match TRBD1. The CDR3 covers 14 residues. Looked up from germline, CDR1 is LGHNA and CDR2 is YNFKEQ. V dropped 1 base and J dropped 3; count of bases not matched to a gene: 1. CDR3 residues: CASSQGQGDYEQYF. The CDR3 bases are TGTGCCAGCAGCCAAGGACAGGGGGACTACGAGCAGTACTTC.